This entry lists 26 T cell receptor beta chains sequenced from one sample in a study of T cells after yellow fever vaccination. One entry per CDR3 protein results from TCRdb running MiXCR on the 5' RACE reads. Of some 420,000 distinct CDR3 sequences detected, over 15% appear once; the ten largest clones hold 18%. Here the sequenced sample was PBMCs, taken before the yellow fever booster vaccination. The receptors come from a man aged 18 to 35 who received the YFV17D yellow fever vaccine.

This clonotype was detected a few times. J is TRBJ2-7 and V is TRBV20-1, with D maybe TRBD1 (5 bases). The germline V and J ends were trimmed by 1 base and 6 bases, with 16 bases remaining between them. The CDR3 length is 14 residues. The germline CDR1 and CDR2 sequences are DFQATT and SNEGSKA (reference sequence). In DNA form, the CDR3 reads TGCAGTGCTAGAGTATCAGCCAGGGCGAGCGAGCAGTACTTC. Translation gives CSARVSARASEQYF.

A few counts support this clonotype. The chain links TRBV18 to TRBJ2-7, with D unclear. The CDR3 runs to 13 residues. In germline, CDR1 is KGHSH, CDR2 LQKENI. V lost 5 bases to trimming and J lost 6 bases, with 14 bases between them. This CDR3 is CASSSGFSAEQYF. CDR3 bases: TGTGCCAGCTCATCCGGCTTCAGCGCCGAGCAGTACTTC.

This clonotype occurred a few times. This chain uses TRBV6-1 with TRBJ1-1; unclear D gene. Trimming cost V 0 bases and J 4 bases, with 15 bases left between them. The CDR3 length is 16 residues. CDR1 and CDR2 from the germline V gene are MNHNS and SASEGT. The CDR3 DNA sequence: TGTGCCAGCAGTGAAGCCATAGGCCGGCAGGCCACTGAAGCTTTCTTT. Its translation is CASSEAIGRQATEAFF.

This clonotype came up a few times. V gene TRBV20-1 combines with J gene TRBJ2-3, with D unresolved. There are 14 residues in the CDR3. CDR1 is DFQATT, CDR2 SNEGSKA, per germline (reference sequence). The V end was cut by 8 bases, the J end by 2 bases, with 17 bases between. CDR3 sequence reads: CSTLGPVSTDTQYF. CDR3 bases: TGCAGTACCCTAGGCCCGGTTTCCACAGATACGCAGTATTTT.

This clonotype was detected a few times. The CDR3 protein is CAISESRGANEKLFF. The CDR3 DNA reads TGTGCCATCAGTGAGTCGAGGGGGGCTAATGAAAAACTGTTTTTT. The chain employs TRBV10-3 and TRBJ1-4; weak D call: TRBD1 (6 bases). The CDR3 has 15 residues. V lost 0 bases and J 3 bases, leaving 8 bases between the germline ends. Germline V gene sequence: CDR1 ENHRY, CDR2 SYGVKD.

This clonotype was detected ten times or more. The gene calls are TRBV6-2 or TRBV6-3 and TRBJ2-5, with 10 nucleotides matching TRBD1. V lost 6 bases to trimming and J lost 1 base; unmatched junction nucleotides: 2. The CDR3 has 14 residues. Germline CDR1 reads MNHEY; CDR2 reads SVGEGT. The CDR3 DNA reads TGTGCCAGCAGGAGGACAGGGGGCCAAGAGACCCAGTACTTC. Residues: CASRRTGGQETQYF.

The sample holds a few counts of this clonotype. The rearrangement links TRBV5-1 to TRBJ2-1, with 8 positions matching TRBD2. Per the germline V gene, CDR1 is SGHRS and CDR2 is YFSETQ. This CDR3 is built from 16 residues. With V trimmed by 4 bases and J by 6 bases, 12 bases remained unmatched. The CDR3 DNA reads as TGCGCCAGCAGCACACTAGGACTAGCAGACGGCAATGAGCAGTTCTTC. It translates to CASSTLGLADGNEQFF.

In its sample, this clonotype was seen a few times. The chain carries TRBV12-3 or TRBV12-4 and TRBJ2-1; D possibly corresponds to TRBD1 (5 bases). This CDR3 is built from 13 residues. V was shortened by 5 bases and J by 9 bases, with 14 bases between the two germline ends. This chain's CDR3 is CASSGAPAGEQFF. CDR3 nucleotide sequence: TGTGCCAGCAGTGGGGCCCCCGCTGGTGAGCAGTTCTTC.

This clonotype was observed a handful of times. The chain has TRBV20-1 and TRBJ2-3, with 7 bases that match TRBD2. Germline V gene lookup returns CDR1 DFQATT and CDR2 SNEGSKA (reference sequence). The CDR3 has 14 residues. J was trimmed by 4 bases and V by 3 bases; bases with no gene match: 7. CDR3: CSARRAGEADTQYF. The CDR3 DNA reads TGCAGTGCTAGGCGCGCGGGGGAGGCAGATACGCAGTATTTT.

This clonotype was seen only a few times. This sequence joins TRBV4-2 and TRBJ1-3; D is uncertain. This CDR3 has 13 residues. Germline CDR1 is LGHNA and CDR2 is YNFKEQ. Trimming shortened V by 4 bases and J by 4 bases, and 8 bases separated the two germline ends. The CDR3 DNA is TGTGCCAGCAGCCCTCAACCCGGAAACACCATATATTTT. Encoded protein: CASSPQPGNTIYF.

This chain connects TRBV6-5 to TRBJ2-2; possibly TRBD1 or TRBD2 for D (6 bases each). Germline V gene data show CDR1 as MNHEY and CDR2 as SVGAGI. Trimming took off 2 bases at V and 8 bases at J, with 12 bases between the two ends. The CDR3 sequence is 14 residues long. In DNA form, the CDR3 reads TGTGCCAGCAGTTACAGGGGGGATCGGGGGGAGCTGTTTTTT. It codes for CASSYRGDRGELFF.

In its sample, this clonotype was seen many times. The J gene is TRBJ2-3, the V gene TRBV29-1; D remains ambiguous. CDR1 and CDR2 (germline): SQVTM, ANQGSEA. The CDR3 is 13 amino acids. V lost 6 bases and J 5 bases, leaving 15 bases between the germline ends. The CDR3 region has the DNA TGCAGCGTCTTCGCCCCTAGTAGAGATACGCAGTATTTT. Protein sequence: CSVFAPSRDTQYF.

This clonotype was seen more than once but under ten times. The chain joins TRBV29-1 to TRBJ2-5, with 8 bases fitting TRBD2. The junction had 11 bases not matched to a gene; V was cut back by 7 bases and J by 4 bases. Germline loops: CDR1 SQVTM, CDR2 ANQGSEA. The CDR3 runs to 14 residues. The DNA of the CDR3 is TGCAGCGCCGCCGGGCGGGGGGCAGGAGAGACCCAGTACTTC. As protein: CSAAGRGAGETQYF. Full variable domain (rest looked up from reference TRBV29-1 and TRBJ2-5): SAVISQKPSRDICQRGTSLTIQCQVDSQVTMMFWYRQQPGQSLTLIATANQGSEATYESGFVIDKFPISRPNLTFSTLTVSNMSPEDSSIYLCSAAGRGAGETQYFGPGTRLLVL.

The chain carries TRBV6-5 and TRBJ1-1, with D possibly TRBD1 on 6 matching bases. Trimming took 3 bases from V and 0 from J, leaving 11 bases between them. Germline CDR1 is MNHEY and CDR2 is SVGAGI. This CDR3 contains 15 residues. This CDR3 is CASSYSGAMNTEAFF. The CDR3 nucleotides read TGTGCCAGCAGTTATTCGGGGGCAATGAACACTGAAGCTTTCTTT.

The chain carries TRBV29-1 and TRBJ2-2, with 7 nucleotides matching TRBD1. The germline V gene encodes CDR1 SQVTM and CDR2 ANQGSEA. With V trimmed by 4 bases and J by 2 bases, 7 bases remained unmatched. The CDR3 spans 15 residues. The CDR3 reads CSVVYRDSNTGELFF. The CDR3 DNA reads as TGCAGCGTTGTTTATCGGGACAGTAACACCGGGGAGCTGTTTTTT.

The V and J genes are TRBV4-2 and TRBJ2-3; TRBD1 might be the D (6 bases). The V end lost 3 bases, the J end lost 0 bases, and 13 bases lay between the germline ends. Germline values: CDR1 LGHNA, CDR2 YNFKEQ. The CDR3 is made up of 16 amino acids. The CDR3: CASSHWGQASTDTQYF. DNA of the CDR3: TGTGCCAGCAGCCACTGGGGGCAGGCTAGCACAGATACGCAGTATTTT.

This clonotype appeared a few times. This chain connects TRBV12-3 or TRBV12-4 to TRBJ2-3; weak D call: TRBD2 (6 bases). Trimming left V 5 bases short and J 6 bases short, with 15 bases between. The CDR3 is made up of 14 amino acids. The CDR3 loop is CASSPSGYRDTQYF. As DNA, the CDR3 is TGTGCCAGCAGTCCAAGCGGGTATCGGGATACGCAGTATTTT.

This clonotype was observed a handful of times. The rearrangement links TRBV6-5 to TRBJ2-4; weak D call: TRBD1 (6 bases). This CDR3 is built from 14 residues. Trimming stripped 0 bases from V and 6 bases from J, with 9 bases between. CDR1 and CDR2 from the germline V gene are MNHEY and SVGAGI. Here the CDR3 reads CASSYSTGTNIQYF. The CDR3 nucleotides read TGTGCCAGCAGTTACTCGACAGGAACAAACATTCAGTACTTC.

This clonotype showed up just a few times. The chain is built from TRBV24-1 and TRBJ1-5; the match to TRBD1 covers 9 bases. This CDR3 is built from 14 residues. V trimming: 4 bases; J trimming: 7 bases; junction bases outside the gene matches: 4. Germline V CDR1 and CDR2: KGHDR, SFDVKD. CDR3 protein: CATSDGTGKQPQHF. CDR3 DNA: TGTGCCACCAGTGACGGGACAGGGAAGCAGCCCCAGCATTTT.

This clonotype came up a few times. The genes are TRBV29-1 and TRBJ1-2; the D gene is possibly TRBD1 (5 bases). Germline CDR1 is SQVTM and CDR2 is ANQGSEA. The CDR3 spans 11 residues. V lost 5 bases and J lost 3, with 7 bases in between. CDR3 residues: CSVWGDYGYTF. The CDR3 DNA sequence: TGCAGCGTTTGGGGGGACTATGGCTACACCTTC. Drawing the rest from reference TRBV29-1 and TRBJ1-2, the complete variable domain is SAVISQKPSRDICQRGTSLTIQCQVDSQVTMMFWYRQQPGQSLTLIATANQGSEATYESGFVIDKFPISRPNLTFSTLTVSNMSPEDSSIYLCSVWGDYGYTFGSGTRLTVV.

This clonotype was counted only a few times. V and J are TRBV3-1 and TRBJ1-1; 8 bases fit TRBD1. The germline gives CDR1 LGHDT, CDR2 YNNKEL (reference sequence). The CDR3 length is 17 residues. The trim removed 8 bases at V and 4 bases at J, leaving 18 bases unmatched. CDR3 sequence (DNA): TGTGCCAGCCAACATACCGGGACAGGTCCCTCGGTCACTGAAGCTTTCTTT. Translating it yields CASQHTGTGPSVTEAFF.

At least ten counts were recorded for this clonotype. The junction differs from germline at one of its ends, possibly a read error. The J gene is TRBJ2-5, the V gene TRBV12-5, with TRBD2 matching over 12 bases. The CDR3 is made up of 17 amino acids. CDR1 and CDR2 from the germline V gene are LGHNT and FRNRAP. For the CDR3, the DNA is TGTGCTAGTGGTCAACTAGCGGGGGGAATAAATGAAGAGAGCCAGTACTTC. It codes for CASGQLAGGINEESQYF.

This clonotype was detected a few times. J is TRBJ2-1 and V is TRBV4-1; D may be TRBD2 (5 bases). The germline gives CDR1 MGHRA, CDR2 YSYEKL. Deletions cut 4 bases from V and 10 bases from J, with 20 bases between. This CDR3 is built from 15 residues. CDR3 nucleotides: TGCGCCAGCAGCCCTCAGGCTAGCCCTTTCCGCGAGCAGTTCTTC. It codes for CASSPQASPFREQFF.

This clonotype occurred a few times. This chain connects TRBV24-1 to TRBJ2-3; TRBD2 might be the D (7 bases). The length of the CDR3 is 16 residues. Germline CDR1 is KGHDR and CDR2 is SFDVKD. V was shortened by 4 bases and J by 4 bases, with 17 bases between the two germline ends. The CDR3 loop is CATSEAQGRDPDTQYF. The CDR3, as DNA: TGTGCCACCAGTGAGGCCCAGGGGAGGGACCCAGATACGCAGTATTTT.

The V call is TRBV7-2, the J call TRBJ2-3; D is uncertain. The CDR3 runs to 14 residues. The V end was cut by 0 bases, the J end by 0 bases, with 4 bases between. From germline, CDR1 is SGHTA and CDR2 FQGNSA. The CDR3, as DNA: TGTGCCAGCAGCTTAGCTTGGAGCACAGATACGCAGTATTTT. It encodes CASSLAWSTDTQYF.

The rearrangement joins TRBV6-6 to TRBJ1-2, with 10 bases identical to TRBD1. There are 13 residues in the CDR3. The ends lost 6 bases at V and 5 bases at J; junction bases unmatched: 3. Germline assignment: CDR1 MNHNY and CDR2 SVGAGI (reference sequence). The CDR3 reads CASRGQGWYGYTF. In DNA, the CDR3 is TGTGCCAGCAGGGGACAGGGGTGGTATGGCTACACCTTC.